The 22 T cell receptor beta chains reported below all come from one sample, sequenced in a study of CD8 T cells in ankylosing spondylitis. TCRdb used MiXCR to reprocess the 5' RACE reads, holding one entry per CDR3 protein. The sample records around 300,000 distinct CDR3 sequences, over 12% being singletons. The sequencing sample was made of blood, either unsorted or a sorted T cell fraction (not recorded which). These receptors all come from a male donor with ankylosing spondylitis or in good health (not recorded which).

The rearrangement links TRBV12-3 or TRBV12-4 to TRBJ2-1, with D possibly TRBD2 on 5 matching bases. This CDR3 has 16 amino acids. V gave up 0 bases and J gave up 6 bases, with 15 bases separating them. Here the CDR3 DNA reads TGTGCCAGCAGTTTAGCTGAGCGGAAGATCCCCAATGAGCAGTTCTTC. Translating it yields CASSLAERKIPNEQFF.

V gene TRBV20-1 combines with J gene TRBJ2-1, with 9 bases identical to TRBD2. Germline values: CDR1 DFQATT, CDR2 SNEGSKA (reference sequence). The CDR3 runs 15 residues. With 2 bases clipped from V and 4 bases from J, the junction kept 6 bases outside the gene matches. DNA of the CDR3: TGCAGTGCTAGACCCCCTAGCGGGGAATACAATGAGCAGTTCTTC. It specifies CSARPPSGEYNEQFF.

The chain combines TRBV20-1 with TRBJ1-1; D remains unclear. Per germline, CDR1 DFQATT and CDR2 SNEGSKA (reference sequence). The V gene lost 3 bases and the J gene lost 0 bases, with 11 bases spanning the gap. CDR3 size: 14 residues. CDR3: CSARDRRMNTEAFF. CDR3 coding DNA: TGCAGTGCTAGGGACCGACGAATGAACACTGAAGCTTTCTTT.

V is TRBV10-3 and J is TRBJ2-7; 7 bases align to TRBD2. Losses at the gene ends were 5 bases for V and 12 bases for J; bases not matched to a gene: 7. CDR3 size: 11 residues. Germline CDR1 reads ENHRY; CDR2 reads SYGVKD. CDR3 sequence (DNA): TGTGCCATCAGTCCCCGGGGGGACTTGTACTTC. Translation gives CAISPRGDLYF.

This clonotype occurred many times. This chain uses TRBV5-1 with TRBJ2-1; TRBD1 matches 8 bases. In germline, CDR1 is SGHRS, CDR2 YFSETQ. The J segment lost 8 bases and the V segment lost 4 bases, leaving 11 bases of the junction unmatched. CDR3 length: 15 amino acids. CDR3 coding DNA: TGCGCCAGCAGCCGCAGGGGGCTGCCCGAGGATGAGCAGTTCTTC. Translation gives CASSRRGLPEDEQFF.

The sample holds a few counts of this clonotype. This chain connects TRBV6-2 or TRBV6-3 to TRBJ2-5; 10 positions agree with TRBD1. Germline CDR1 MNHEY, CDR2 SVGEGT. The CDR3 length is 13 residues. Trimming removed 6 bases from V and 4 bases from J; junction bases left unmatched: 2. The DNA of the CDR3 is TGTGCCAGCAGAGGGGACAGGGGAGAGACCCAGTACTTC. This codes for CASRGDRGETQYF.

This clonotype was counted only a few times. The rearrangement joins TRBV6-5 to TRBJ1-1; D uncertain. The CDR3 totals 15 residues. Germline V gives CDR1 MNHEY, CDR2 SVGAGI. Trimming took off 3 bases at V and 4 bases at J, with 15 bases between the two ends. CDR3 nucleotides: TGTGCCAGCAGTTATTTTCTCGCTTGGAGCACTGAAGCTTTCTTT. This translates into CASSYFLAWSTEAFF.

This chain connects TRBV6-6 to TRBJ1-1; 9 nucleotides match TRBD1. This CDR3 contains 13 residues. Germline CDR1 MNHNY, CDR2 SVGAGI (reference sequence). With 7 bases clipped from V and 4 bases from J, the junction kept 4 bases outside the gene matches. The CDR3, as DNA: TGTGCCAGCAACCCACAGGGGGCCACTGAAGCTTTCTTT. Its protein is CASNPQGATEAFF.

This clonotype was counted ten times or more. The chain recombines TRBV5-1 with TRBJ2-2, with D possibly being TRBD1 (6 bases). Germline V gives CDR1 SGHRS, CDR2 YFSETQ. CDR3 size: 16 residues. The V and J ends lost 3 bases and 6 bases respectively, with 18 bases between them. DNA of the CDR3: TGCGCCAGCAGCTCGGCCCAACAGGGTATAGCCGGGGAGCTGTTTTTT. This gives the protein CASSSAQQGIAGELFF. Looking up the rest from reference TRBV5-1 and TRBJ2-2 gives the full variable domain: KAGVTQTPRYLIKTRGQQVTLSCSPISGHRSVSWYQQTPGQGLQFLFEYFSETQRNKGNFPGRFSGRQFSNSRSEMNVSTLELGDSALYLCASSSAQQGIAGELFFGEGSRLTVL.

This chain connects TRBV7-2 to TRBJ1-5; 8 nucleotides line up with TRBD1. Germline CDR1 SGHTA, CDR2 FQGNSA. This CDR3 is 13 amino acids long. After removal of 5 bases from V and 7 bases from J, the junction contained 4 bases not matched to a gene. In DNA form, the CDR3 reads TGTGCCAGCAGCCGGGACAGGCAACAGCCCCAGCATTTT. It yields the protein CASSRDRQQPQHF.

This clonotype was seen repeatedly, ten times or more. The chain is built from TRBV20-1 and TRBJ1-1; tentatively, D is TRBD1 (5 bases). Germline loops: CDR1 DFQATT, CDR2 SNEGSKA (reference sequence). This CDR3 region has 13 residues. Trimming removed 0 bases at V and 9 bases at J, with 14 bases between. Written as DNA, the CDR3 is TGCAGTGCTAGAGAAAGGTGGGGCAGGCAAGCTTTCTTT. It specifies CSARERWGRQAFF.

This clonotype was observed at least ten times. The chain joins TRBV5-6 to TRBJ2-1, with D possibly being TRBD1 or TRBD2 (5 bases each). The CDR3 is made up of 15 amino acids. Per germline, CDR1 SGHDT and CDR2 YYEEEE. The V end lost 0 bases, the J end lost 0 bases, and 7 bases lay between the germline ends. CDR3 sequence (DNA): TGTGCCAGCAGCTTGGGGGGGATCTCCTACAATGAGCAGTTCTTC. Translated, it gives CASSLGGISYNEQFF.

Concerning this clonotype: A much more abundant neighbour one base away suggests this may be a read error. This chain uses TRBV12-3 or TRBV12-4 with TRBJ2-5, with unresolved D. V was shortened by 5 bases and J by 7 bases, with 17 bases between the two germline ends. The CDR3 length is 14 residues. CDR3 in DNA: TGTGCCAGCAGTGCCGGCACCCTCCCGGGGACCCAGTACTTC. Its protein is CASSAGTLPGTQYF.

This clonotype has more than one count but fewer than ten. DNA for the CDR3: TGCAGTGCTACCCGACCACAGGGCATGAACACTGAAGCTTTCTTT. Its translation: CSATRPQGMNTEAFF. The chain joins TRBV20-1 to TRBJ1-1; possible D gene TRBD1, 6 bases. V lost 4 bases and J lost 0, with 15 bases in between. The CDR3 contains 15 residues. CDR1 is DFQATT and CDR2 is SNEGSKA in the germline V gene (reference sequence).

The sample holds a few counts of this clonotype. The V call is TRBV5-1, the J call TRBJ1-2; D ambiguous. Trimming removed 4 bases at V and 8 bases at J, with 12 bases between. There are 12 residues in the CDR3. Germline loops: CDR1 SGHRS, CDR2 YFSETQ. CDR3 loop: CASSGDWGGYTF. The CDR3 region has the DNA TGCGCCAGCAGCGGCGACTGGGGAGGCTACACCTTC. Based on the CDR3 plus reference TRBV5-1 and TRBJ1-2, the full variable domain is KAGVTQTPRYLIKTRGQQVTLSCSPISGHRSVSWYQQTPGQGLQFLFEYFSETQRNKGNFPGRFSGRQFSNSRSEMNVSTLELGDSALYLCASSGDWGGYTFGSGTRLTVV.

The chain couples TRBV4-2 to TRBJ2-3; TRBD1 aligns across 7 bases. V was pared by 0 bases and J by 3 bases, with 9 bases of the junction left unmatched. The germline V gene has CDR1 LGHNA and CDR2 YNFKEQ. This CDR3 spans 17 amino acids. CDR3 nucleotides: TGTGCCAGCAGCCAAGACGTACAGGGGCCGGGGACAGATACGCAGTATTTT. Protein sequence: CASSQDVQGPGTDTQYF.

This clonotype was seen repeatedly, ten times or more. The chain recombines TRBV28 with TRBJ2-3; unclear D gene. CDR3 length equals 15 residues. The germline CDR1 and CDR2 sequences are MDHEN and SYDVKM. Trimming cost V 4 bases and J 5 bases, with 16 bases left between them. Here the CDR3 DNA reads TGTGCCAGCAGTTACCTCCCGGGTTCATTAGATACGCAGTATTTT. Encoded protein: CASSYLPGSLDTQYF.

In this sample, this clonotype turned up many times. Sequence at one end of the junction differs from germline and may be a read error. The chain joins TRBV5-1 to TRBJ2-5; either TRBD1 or TRBD2 may supply D (5 bases each). The germline V gene has CDR1 SGHRS and CDR2 YFSETQ. This CDR3 is 13 amino acids long. For the CDR3, the DNA is TGTGCCAGCAGCCCCGGGACGGAAGAGACCCAGTACTTC. Translated, it gives CASSPGTEETQYF.

This clonotype was recorded a few times. The V gene is TRBV6-5, the J gene TRBJ2-3, with no clear D. This CDR3 contains 16 residues. Germline CDR1 is MNHEY and CDR2 is SVGAGI. V was clipped by 0 bases and J by 4 bases, with 14 bases between them. In DNA form, the CDR3 reads TGTGCCAGCAGTTACTCCGGCCCAAGGGCCGCAGATACGCAGTATTTT. This codes for CASSYSGPRAADTQYF.

This chain uses TRBV5-1 with TRBJ2-3; D uncertain. Germline CDR1 is SGHRS and CDR2 is YFSETQ. Deletions cut 2 bases from V and 4 bases from J, with 11 bases between. The CDR3 sequence is 14 residues long. As DNA, the CDR3 is TGCGCCAGCAGCTTTTACAATTATCCAGATACGCAGTATTTT. Amino acids: CASSFYNYPDTQYF.

This clonotype has only a few counts. The chain recombines TRBV3-1 with TRBJ2-1; TRBD1 matches at 7 bases. Germline V CDR1 and CDR2: LGHDT, YNNKEL (reference sequence). This CDR3 is built from 13 residues. With V trimmed by 4 bases and J by 9 bases, 6 bases remained unmatched. CDR3 sequence (DNA): TGTGCCAGCAGCCCCCAGGGGGTCCCTGAGCAGTTCTTC. This gives the protein CASSPQGVPEQFF.

The V gene is TRBV12-3 or TRBV12-4, the J gene TRBJ2-5; 10 bases map to TRBD2. This CDR3 region has 15 residues. The V and J ends lost 4 bases and 5 bases, in that order; junction bases with no gene match: 7. The CDR3 coding sequence is TGTGCCAGCAGTTACTTCAGCGGGGGGGTTGAGACCCAGTACTTC. This translates into CASSYFSGGVETQYF.